This T cell receptor beta chain was sequenced for a study of CD8 T cells in ankylosing spondylitis. The germline V gene encodes CDR1 SGHRS and CDR2 YFSETQ. V was trimmed by 5 bases and J by 4 bases, leaving 13 bases between them. This CDR3 has 13 residues. Library preparation for TCR beta used quantitative 5'-RACE with molecular barcodes. TCRdb reanalysed the 5' RACE reads using MiXCR and keeps one entry per CDR3 protein. The table has around 340,000 distinct CDR3 sequences, under 15% seen once; the top ten hold 0.9% to 1.2%. The sequencing sample was made of blood, either unsorted or a sorted T cell fraction (not recorded which). The receptor's source is a male donor with ankylosing spondylitis or in good health (not recorded which). The chain uses TRBV5-1 and TRBJ2-7, with D possibly matching TRBD2 (5 bases). The CDR3 region has the DNA TGCGCCAGCAGTGGGATGGGCGGGTACGAGCAGTACTTC. This codes for CASSGMGGYEQYF.